The 15 T cell receptor beta chains in this list originate from one sample, sequenced in a study of human T cells and chemical hapten exposure. Time point of the sample: patch test 2, 6 weeks after DPC sensitization. As for treatment: therapeutic diphenylcyclopropenone sensitization with weekly scalp DPC. Using its own MiXCR run on the RACE reads, TCRdb lists one record per CDR3 protein. The table shows 95,000 or so distinct CDR3 sequences, with about an eighth occurring only once. The sequencing used whole blood, collected in connection with sensitization to the hapten diphenylcyclopropenone (DPC). The receptors were gathered from a woman aged 35 to 49 with alopecia areata. Some clones in this sample may be carry-over from other donors' samples.

V and J are TRBV20-1 and TRBJ2-7, with 8 bases identical to TRBD1. The CDR3 totals 13 residues. The germline V gene encodes CDR1 DFQATT and CDR2 SNEGSKA (reference sequence). Trimming took 7 bases from V and 3 from J; bases not matched to a gene: 8. The DNA for the CDR3 is TGCAGTGTTTCTTCTGGACAGGGCTACGAGCAGTACTTC. Amino acids: CSVSSGQGYEQYF.

The sample holds many counts of this clonotype. The chain has TRBV12-3 or TRBV12-4 and TRBJ2-3, with unresolved D. CDR3 length equals 14 residues. The V end lost 6 bases, the J end lost 0 bases, and 10 bases lay between the germline ends. CDR3 loop: CASRQIHSTDTQYF. CDR3 coding DNA: TGTGCCAGCAGGCAAATCCACAGCACAGATACGCAGTATTTT.

This clonotype was seen a handful of times. The J gene is TRBJ2-1, the V gene TRBV20-1, with a tentative D call TRBD1 (5 bases). Trimming left V 3 bases short and J 3 bases short, with 15 bases between. Germline CDR1 and CDR2: DFQATT and SNEGSKA (reference sequence). This CDR3 spans 15 amino acids. CDR3 protein: CSASPVQGSYNEQFF. The CDR3 nucleotides are TGCAGTGCTAGCCCCGTTCAGGGAAGCTACAATGAGCAGTTCTTC.

This clonotype has just a few counts. The V gene is TRBV5-1, the J gene TRBJ1-1; no definite D call. This CDR3 region has 12 residues. Germline V CDR1 and CDR2: SGHRS, YFSETQ. Trimming took 0 bases from V and 13 from J, leaving 13 bases between them. DNA for the CDR3: TGCGCCAGCAGCTTGGACAATGGGAGAGGTTTCTTT. It yields the protein CASSLDNGRGFF.

This clonotype was picked up many times. This sequence joins TRBV20-1 and TRBJ2-4, with 8 bases that match TRBD2. The germline CDR1 and CDR2 sequences are DFQATT and SNEGSKA (reference sequence). The CDR3 is made up of 14 amino acids. Trimming at V came to 5 bases and at J to 7 bases, leaving 10 bases not matched to a gene. In DNA form, the CDR3 reads TGCAGTGCTGCCTCGGGACTAGTCGGCAACATTCAGTACTTC. Protein: CSAASGLVGNIQYF.

This clonotype was observed at least ten times. CDR3 DNA: TGTGCCAGCTCACCCGCTGATAACTATGGCTACACCTTC. Its protein product is CASSPADNYGYTF. This rearrangement joins TRBV18 to TRBJ1-2; D not certain. Germline-derived CDR1 and CDR2 are KGHSH and LQKENI. The ends were cut back, 3 bases at V and 1 base at J, with 6 bases in the middle. The CDR3 spans 13 residues.

This clonotype was seen a handful of times. The chain carries TRBV4-2 and TRBJ2-2, with D perhaps assigned TRBD1 or TRBD2 (5 bases each). The V end was cut by 3 bases, the J end by 5 bases, with 13 bases between. Per the germline V gene, CDR1 is LGHNA and CDR2 is YNFKEQ. The CDR3 runs to 15 residues. CDR3 in amino acids: CASSHVRGLTGELFF. CDR3 sequence (DNA): TGTGCCAGCAGCCACGTCCGGGGCCTAACCGGGGAGCTGTTTTTT.

The gene calls are TRBV20-1 and TRBJ2-1; D unresolved. V lost 1 base to trimming and J lost 1 base, with 11 bases between them. This CDR3 is built from 15 residues. Germline assignment: CDR1 DFQATT and CDR2 SNEGSKA (reference sequence). The CDR3 nucleotides are TGCAGTGCTAGAGTGGCTGGTAAATCCTACAATGAGCAGTTCTTC. It codes for CSARVAGKSYNEQFF.

The chain carries TRBV13 and TRBJ1-4; possible D gene TRBD1, 6 bases. V gave up 5 bases and J gave up 7 bases, with 17 bases separating them. Germline values: CDR1 PRHDT, CDR2 FYEKMQ (reference sequence). This CDR3 is built from 15 residues. The CDR3 sequence: CASSQTRGGVEKLFF. As DNA, the CDR3 is TGTGCCAGCAGCCAAACCAGGGGAGGAGTTGAAAAACTGTTTTTT.

This clonotype was recorded a few times. This chain links TRBV20-1 with TRBJ2-1, with D uncertain. The CDR3 runs to 13 residues. CDR1 DFQATT and CDR2 SNEGSKA come from the germline V gene (reference sequence). The germline V and J ends were trimmed by 1 base and 6 bases, with 10 bases remaining between them. CDR3 sequence reads: CSARGDVGNEQFF. The CDR3 bases are TGCAGTGCTAGAGGGGATGTGGGCAATGAGCAGTTCTTC.

In this sample, this clonotype turned up many times. One end of the junction is discordant with germline, which a read error may explain. The CDR3 sequence is CASKTPGMNTEAFF. As DNA, the CDR3 is TGTGCCAGCAAAACCCCGGGAATGAACACTGAAGCCTTCTTT. The chain has TRBV6-2 or TRBV6-3 and TRBJ1-1; D is uncertain. The CDR3 extends over 14 amino acids. The germline gives CDR1 MNHEY, CDR2 SVGEGT.

Ten or more counts support this clonotype. The chain has TRBV30 and TRBJ1-2; D not certain. The germline CDR1 and CDR2 sequences are GTSNPN and SVGIG (reference sequence). Deletions cut 0 bases from V and 6 bases from J, with 8 bases between. The CDR3 sequence is 12 residues long. The CDR3, as DNA: TGTGCCTGGAGTGTACGGGGAAATGGCTACACCTTC. The encoded protein is CAWSVRGNGYTF.

This clonotype occurred a few times. The DNA of the CDR3 is TGCGCCAGCAGCTTGGCTGGGACAGGCGGTACCGAGCAGTACTTC. This gives the protein CASSLAGTGGTEQYF. V usage is TRBV5-1 and J usage is TRBJ2-7; 8 bases line up with TRBD1. This CDR3 has 15 residues. From germline, CDR1 is SGHRS and CDR2 YFSETQ. Trimming cost V 0 bases and J 6 bases; bases outside gene matches: 8.

The genes are TRBV20-1 and TRBJ2-7; D remains ambiguous. This CDR3 comprises 11 residues. V shed 2 bases and J shed 4 bases, with 6 bases lying between them. CDR1 and CDR2 (germline): DFQATT, SNEGSKA (reference sequence). CDR3 amino acids: CSARWGYEQYF. The CDR3 DNA reads TGCAGTGCTAGATGGGGATACGAGCAGTACTTC.

This clonotype was seen more than once but under ten times. The chain is built from TRBV5-1 and TRBJ2-5; D is undetermined. The CDR3 sequence is 12 residues long. Germline V CDR1 and CDR2: SGHRS, YFSETQ. V shed 3 bases and J shed 7 bases, with 10 bases lying between them. The CDR3 nucleotides are TGCGCCAGCAGCTCCGATTTTGTGACCCAGTACTTC. Amino acids: CASSSDFVTQYF. Together with reference TRBV5-1 and TRBJ2-5, the CDR3 gives the full variable domain: KAGVTQTPRYLIKTRGQQVTLSCSPISGHRSVSWYQQTPGQGLQFLFEYFSETQRNKGNFPGRFSGRQFSNSRSEMNVSTLELGDSALYLCASSSDFVTQYFGPGTRLLVL.